This T cell receptor beta chain derives from a study of control samples from healthy donors and cancer patients. The CDR3 loop spans 19 amino acids. V gave up 0 bases and J gave up 5 bases; unmatched junction bases: 16. Germline CDR1 is SGDLS and CDR2 is YYNGEE. This clone was observed once. Generated by immunoSEQ multiplex PCR, the TCRdb table keeps only in-frame clones and is missing some. The table lists 150,000 or so clones, about 95% of them singletons, with 11% to 15% in the top ten. Sequenced sample: PBMCs. This chain uses TRBV9 with TRBJ1-1; 10 bases line up with TRBD1. This receptor was identified in a man aged 55 to 69 with colorectal cancer. The CDR3 loop is CASSVDRDRGHIGDTEAFF. The CDR3 nucleotides are TGTGCCAGCAGCGTAGATCGGGACAGGGGCCATATCGGGGATACTGAAGCTTTCTTT.